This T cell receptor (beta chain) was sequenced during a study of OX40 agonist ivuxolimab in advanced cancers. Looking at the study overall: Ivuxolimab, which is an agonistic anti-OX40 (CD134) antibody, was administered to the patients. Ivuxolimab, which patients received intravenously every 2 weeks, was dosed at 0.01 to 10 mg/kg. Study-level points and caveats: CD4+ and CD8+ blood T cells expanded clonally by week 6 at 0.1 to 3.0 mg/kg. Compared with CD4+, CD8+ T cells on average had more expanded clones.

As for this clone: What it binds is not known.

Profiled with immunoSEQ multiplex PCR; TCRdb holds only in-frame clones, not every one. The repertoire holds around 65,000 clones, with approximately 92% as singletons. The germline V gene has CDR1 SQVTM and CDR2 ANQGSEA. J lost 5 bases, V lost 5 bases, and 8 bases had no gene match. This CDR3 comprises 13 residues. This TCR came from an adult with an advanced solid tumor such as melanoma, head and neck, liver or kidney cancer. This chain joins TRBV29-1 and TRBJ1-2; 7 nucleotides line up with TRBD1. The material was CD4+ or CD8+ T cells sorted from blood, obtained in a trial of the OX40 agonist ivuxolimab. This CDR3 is CSVPPGTDYGYTF. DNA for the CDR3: TGCAGCGTTCCCCCCGGGACAGATTATGGCTACACCTTC.